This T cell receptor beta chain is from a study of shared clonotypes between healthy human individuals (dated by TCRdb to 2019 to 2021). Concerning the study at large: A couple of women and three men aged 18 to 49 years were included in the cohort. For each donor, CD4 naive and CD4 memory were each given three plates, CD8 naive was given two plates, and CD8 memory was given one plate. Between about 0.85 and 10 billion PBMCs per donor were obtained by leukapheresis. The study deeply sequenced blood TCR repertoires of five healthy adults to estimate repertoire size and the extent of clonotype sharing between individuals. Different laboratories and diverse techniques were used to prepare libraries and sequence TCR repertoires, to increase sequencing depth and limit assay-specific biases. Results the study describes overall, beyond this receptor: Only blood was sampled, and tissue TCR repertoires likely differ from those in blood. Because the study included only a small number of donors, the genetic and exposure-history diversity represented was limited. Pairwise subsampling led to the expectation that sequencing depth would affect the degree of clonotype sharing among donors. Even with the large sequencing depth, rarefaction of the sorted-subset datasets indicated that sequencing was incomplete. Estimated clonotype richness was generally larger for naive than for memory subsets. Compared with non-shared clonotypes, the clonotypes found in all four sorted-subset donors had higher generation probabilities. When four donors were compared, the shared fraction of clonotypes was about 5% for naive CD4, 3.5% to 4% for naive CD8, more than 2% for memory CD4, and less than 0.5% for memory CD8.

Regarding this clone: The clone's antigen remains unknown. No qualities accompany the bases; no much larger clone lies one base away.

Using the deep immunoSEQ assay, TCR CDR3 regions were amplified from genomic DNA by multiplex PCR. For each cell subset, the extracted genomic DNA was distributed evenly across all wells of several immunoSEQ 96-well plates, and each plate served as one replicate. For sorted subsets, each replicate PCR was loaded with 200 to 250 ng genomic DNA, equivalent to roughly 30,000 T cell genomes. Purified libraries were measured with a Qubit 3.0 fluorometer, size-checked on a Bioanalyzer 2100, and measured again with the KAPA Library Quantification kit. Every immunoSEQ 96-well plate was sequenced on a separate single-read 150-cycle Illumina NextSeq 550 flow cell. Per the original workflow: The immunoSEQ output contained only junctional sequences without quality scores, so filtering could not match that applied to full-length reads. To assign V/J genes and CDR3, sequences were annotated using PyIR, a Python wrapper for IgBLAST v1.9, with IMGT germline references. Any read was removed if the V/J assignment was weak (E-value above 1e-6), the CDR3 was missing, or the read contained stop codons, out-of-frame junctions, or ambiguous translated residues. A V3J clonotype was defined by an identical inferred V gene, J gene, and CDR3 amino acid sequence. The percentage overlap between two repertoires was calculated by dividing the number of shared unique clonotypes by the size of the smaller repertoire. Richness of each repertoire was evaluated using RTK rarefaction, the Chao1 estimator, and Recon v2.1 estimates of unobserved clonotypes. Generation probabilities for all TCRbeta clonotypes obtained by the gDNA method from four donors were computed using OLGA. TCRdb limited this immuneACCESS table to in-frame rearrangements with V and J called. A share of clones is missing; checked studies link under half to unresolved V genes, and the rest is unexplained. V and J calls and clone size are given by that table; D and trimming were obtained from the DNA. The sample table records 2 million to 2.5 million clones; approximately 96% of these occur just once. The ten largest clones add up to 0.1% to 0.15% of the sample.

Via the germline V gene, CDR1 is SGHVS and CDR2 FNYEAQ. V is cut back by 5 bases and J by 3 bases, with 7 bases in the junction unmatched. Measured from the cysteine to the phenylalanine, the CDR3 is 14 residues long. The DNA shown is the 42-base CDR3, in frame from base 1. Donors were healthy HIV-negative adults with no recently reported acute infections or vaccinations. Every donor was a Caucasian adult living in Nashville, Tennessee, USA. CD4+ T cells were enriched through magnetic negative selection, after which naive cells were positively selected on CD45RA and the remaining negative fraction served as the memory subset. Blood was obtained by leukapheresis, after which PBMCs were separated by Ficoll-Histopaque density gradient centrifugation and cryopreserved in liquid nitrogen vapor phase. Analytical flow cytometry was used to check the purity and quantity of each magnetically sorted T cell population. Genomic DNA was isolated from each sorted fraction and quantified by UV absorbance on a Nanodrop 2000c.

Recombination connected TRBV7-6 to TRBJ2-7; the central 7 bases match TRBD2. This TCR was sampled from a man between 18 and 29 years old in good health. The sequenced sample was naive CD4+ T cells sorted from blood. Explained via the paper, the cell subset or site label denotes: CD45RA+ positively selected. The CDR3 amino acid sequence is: CASSPVGGDYEQYF. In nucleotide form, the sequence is TGTGCCAGCAGCCCCGTGGGAGGGGACTACGAGCAGTACTTC. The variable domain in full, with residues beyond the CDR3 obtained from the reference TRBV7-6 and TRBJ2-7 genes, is GAGVSQSPRYKVTKRGQDVALRCDPISGHVSLYWYRQALGQGPEFLTYFNYEAQQDKSGLPNDRFSAERPEGSISTLTIQRTEQRDSAMYRCASSPVGGDYEQYFGPGTRLTVT.